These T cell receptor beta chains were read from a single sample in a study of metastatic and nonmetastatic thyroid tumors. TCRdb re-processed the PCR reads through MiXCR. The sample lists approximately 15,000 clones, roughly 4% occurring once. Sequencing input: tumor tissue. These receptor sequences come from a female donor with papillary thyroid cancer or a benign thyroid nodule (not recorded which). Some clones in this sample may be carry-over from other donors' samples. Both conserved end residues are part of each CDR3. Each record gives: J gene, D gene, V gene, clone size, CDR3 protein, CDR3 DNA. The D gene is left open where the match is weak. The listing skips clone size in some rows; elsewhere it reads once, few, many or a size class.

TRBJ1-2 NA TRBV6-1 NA CASSSLSDSDYGYTF TGTGCCAGCAGCAGTCTCTCCGACTCGGACTATGGCTACACCTTC
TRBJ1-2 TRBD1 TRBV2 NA CASSPTGDYGYTF TGTGCCAGCAGTCCGACAGGGGACTATGGCTACACCTTC
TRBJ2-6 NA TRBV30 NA CAWGDPVHTLTRANVLTF TGTGCCTGGGGGGACCCGGTCCACACCCTTACGAGGGCCAACGTCCTGACTTTC
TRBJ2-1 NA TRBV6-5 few CASSYLQGSYNEQFF TGTGCCAGCAGTTACTTGCAAGGCTCCTACAATGAGCAGTTCTTC
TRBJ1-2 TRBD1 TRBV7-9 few CASSLSASGGGYTF TGTGCCAGCAGCCTCAGCGCTTCAGGGGGTGGCTACACCTTC
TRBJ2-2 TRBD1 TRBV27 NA CASSFIRGQGNTGELFF TGTGCCAGCAGTTTTATACGGGGACAGGGTAACACCGGGGAGCTGTTTTTT
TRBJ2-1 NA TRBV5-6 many CASSGGGLSYNEQFF TGTGCCAGCAGCGGGGGAGGCCTCTCCTACAATGAGCAGTTCTTC
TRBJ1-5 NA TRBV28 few CASMTNQPQHF TGTGCCAGCATGACCAACCAGCCCCAGCATTTT
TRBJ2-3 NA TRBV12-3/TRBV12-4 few CASSLDRGGADTQYF TGTGCCAGCAGTTTAGATCGTGGAGGAGCAGATACGCAGTATTTT
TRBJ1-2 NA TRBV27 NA CASSLNRVGGYTF TGTGCCAGCAGTTTAAATAGGGTGGGCGGCTACACCTTC
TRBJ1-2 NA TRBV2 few CASSSLDYGYTF TGTGCCAGCAGCAGCTTAGACTATGGCTACACCTTC
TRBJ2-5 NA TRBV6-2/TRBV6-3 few CASSRGETQYF TGTGCCAGCAGTCGTGGAGAGACCCAGTACTTC
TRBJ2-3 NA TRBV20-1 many CSARDSGSTDTQYF TGCAGTGCTAGAGATAGCGGTAGCACAGATACGCAGTATTTT
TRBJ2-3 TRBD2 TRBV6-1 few CASSYELAGADTQYF TGTGCCAGCAGCTACGAGCTAGCGGGAGCAGATACGCAGTATTTT